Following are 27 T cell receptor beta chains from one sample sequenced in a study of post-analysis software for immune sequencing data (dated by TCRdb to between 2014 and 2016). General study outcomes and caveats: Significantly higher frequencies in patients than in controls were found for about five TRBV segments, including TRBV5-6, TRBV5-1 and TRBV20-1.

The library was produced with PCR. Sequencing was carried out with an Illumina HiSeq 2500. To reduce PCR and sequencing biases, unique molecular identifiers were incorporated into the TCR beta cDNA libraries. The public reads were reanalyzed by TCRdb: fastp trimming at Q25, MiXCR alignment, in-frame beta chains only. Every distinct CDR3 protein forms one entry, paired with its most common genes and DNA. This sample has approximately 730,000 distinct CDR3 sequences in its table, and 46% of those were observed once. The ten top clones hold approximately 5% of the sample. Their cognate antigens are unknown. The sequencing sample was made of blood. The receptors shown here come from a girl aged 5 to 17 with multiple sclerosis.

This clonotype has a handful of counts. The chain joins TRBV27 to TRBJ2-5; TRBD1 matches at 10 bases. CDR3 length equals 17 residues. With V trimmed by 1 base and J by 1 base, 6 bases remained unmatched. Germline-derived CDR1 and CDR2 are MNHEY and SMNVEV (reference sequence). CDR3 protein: CASSLFPGDRGQETQYF. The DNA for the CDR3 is TGTGCCAGCAGTTTATTCCCCGGGGACAGGGGCCAAGAGACCCAGTACTTC.

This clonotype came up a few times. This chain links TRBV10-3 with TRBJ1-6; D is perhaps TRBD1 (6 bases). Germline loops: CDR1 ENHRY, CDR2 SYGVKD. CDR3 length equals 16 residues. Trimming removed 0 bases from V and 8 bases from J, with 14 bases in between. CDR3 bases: TGTGCCATCAGTGAGTCCCGAGGGGGGGTGGATTCACCCCTCCACTTT. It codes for CAISESRGGVDSPLHF.

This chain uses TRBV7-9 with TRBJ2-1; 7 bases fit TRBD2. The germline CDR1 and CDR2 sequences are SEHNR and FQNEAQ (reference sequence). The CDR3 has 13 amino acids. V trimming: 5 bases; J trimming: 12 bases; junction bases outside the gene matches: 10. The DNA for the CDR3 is TGTGCCAGCAGCCCAAGGGGCGGGAGTGGGCAGTTCTTC. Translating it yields CASSPRGGSGQFF.

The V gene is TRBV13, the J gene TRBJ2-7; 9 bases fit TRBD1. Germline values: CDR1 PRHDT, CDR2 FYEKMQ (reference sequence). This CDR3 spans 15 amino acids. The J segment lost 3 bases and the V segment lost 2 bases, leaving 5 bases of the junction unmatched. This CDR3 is CASSLLPGQGYEQYF. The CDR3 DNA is TGTGCCAGCAGCTTATTGCCGGGACAGGGCTACGAGCAGTACTTC.

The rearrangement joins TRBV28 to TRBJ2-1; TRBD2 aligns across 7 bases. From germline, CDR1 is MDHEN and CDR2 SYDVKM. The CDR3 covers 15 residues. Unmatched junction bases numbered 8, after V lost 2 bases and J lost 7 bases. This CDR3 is CASSLIAGVANEQFF. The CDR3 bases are TGTGCCAGCAGTTTAATTGCGGGAGTAGCAAATGAGCAGTTCTTC.

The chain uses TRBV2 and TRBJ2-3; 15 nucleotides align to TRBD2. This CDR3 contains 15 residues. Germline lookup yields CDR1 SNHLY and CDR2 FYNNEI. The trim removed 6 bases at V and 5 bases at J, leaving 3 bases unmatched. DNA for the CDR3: TGTGCCAGCAGGGAGGGACTAGCGGGGGGAGATACGCAGTATTTT. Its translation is CASREGLAGGDTQYF.

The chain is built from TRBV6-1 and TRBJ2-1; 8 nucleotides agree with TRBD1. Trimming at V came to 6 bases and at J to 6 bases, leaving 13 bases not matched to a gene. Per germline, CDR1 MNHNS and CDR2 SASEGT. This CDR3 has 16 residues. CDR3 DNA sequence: TGTGCCAGCAGAACCTATGAAGGCGACAGGGGCAATGAGCAGTTCTTC. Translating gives CASRTYEGDRGNEQFF.

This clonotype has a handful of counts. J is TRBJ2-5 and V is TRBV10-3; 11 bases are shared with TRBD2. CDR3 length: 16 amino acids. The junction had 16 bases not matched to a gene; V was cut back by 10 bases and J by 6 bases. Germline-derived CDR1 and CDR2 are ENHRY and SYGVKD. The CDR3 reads CATRPGSGRANQTQYF. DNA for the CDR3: TGTGCCACTCGACCCGGTAGCGGGAGGGCCAACCAGACCCAGTACTTC.

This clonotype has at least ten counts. CDR3 amino acids: CASSEDSASPSTDTQYF. The DNA for the CDR3 is TGTGCCAGCAGTGAGGACTCGGCTAGCCCTAGCACAGATACGCAGTATTTT. The chain is built from TRBV2 and TRBJ2-3, with D maybe TRBD2 (5 bases). The V gene lost 3 bases and the J gene lost 0 bases, with 16 bases spanning the gap. CDR1 and CDR2 (germline): SNHLY, FYNNEI. The CDR3 extends over 17 amino acids.

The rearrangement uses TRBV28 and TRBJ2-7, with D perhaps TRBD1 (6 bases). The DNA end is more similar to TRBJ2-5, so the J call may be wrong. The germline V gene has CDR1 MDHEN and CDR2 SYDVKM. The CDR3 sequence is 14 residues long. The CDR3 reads CASSFALGAETQYF. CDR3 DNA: TGTGCCAGCAGTTTTGCCTTGGGGGCGGAGACCCAGTACTTC.

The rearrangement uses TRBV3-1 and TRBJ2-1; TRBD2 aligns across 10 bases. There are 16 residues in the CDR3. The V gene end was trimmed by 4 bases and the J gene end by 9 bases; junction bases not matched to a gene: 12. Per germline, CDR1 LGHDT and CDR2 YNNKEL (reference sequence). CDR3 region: CASSRTSGTSQGEQFF. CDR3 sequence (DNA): TGTGCCAGCAGCCGTACTAGCGGGACAAGCCAGGGTGAGCAGTTCTTC.

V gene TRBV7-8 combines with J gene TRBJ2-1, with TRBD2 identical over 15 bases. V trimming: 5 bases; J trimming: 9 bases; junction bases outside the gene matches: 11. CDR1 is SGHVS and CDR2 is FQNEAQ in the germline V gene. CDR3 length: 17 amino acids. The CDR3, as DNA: TGTGCCAGCAGCCTGGGACTAGCGGGAGGAATTTTAATTGAGCAGTTCTTC. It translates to CASSLGLAGGILIEQFF. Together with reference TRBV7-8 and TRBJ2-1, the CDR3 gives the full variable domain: GAGVSQSPRYKVAKRGQDVALRCDPISGHVSLFWYQQALGQGPEFLTYFQNEAQLDKSGLPSDRFFAERPEGSVSTLKIQRTQQEDSAVYLCASSLGLAGGILIEQFFGPGTRLTVL.

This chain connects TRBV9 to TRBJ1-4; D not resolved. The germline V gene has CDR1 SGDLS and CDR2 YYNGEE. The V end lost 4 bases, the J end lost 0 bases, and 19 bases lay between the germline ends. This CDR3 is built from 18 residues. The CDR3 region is CASSKMGMGLTTNEKLFF. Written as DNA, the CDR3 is TGTGCCAGCAGCAAAATGGGGATGGGTCTAACAACTAATGAAAAACTGTTTTTT.

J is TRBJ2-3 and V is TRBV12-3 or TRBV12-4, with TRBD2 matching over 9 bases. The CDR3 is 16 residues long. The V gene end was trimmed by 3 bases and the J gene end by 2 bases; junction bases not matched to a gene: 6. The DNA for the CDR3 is TGTGCCAGCAGTTTCGTAGCGGGGGACCTCACAGATACGCAGTATTTT. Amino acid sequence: CASSFVAGDLTDTQYF.

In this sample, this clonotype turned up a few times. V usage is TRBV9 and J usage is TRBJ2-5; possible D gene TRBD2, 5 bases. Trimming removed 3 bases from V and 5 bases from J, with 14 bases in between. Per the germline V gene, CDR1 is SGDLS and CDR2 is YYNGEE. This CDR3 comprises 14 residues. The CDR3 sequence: CASSEIPGWETQYF. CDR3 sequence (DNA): TGTGCCAGCAGCGAGATTCCGGGATGGGAGACCCAGTACTTC.

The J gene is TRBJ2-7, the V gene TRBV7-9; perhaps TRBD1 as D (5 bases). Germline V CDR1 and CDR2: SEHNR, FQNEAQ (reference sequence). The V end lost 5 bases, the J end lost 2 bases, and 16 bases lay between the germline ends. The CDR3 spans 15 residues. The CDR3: CASSASDRPTYEQYF. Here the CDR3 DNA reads TGTGCCAGCAGCGCATCTGACAGACCAACCTACGAGCAGTACTTC.

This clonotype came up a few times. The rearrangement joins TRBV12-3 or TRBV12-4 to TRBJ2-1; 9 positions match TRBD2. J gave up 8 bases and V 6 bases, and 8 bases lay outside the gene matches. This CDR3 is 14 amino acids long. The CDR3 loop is CASRDSGSRYEQFF. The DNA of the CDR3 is TGTGCCAGCAGAGATAGCGGGAGTAGGTATGAGCAGTTCTTC.

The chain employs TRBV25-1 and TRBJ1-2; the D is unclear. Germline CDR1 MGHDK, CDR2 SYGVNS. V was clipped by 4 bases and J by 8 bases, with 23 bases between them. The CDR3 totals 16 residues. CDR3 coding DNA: TGTGCCAGCAGTGTACTGGACGGATCTGACGACGGCGGCTACACCTTC. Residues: CASSVLDGSDDGGYTF.

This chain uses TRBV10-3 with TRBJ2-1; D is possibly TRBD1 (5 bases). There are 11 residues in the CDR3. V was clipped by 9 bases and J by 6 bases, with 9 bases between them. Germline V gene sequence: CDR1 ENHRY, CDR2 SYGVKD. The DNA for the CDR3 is TGTGCCATGGGGCTAGGCAATGAGCAGTTCTTC. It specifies CAMGLGNEQFF.

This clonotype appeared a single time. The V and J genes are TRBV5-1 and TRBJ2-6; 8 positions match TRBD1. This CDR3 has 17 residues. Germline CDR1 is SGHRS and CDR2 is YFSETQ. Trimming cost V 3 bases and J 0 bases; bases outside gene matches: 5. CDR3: CASSSDRAISGANVLTF. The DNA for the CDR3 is TGCGCCAGCAGCTCGGACAGGGCCATCTCTGGGGCCAACGTCCTGACTTTC.

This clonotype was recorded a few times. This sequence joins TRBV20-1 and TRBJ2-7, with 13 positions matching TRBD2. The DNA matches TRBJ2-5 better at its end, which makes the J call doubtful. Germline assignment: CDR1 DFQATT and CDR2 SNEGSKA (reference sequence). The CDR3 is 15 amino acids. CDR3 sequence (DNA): TGCAGTGCTAGCGGGGGACTAGCGGGAAGGGAGACCCAGTACTTC. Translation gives CSASGGLAGRETQYF.

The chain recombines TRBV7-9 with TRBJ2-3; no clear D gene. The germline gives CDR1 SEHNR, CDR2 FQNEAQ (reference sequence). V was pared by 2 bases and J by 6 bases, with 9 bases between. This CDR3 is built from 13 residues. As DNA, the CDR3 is TGTGCCAGCAGCTTACTTCTTGCGGATACGCAGTATTTT. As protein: CASSLLLADTQYF.

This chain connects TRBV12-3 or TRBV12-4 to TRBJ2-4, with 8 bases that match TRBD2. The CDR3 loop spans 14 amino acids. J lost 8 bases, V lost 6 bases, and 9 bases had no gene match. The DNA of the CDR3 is TGTGCCAGCAGCATGACTAGCGTCTCCGACATTCAGTACTTC. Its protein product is CASSMTSVSDIQYF.

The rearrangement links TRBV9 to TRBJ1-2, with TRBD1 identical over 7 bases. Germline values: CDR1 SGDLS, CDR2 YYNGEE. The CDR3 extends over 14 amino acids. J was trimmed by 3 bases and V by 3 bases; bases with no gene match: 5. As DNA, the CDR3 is TGTGCCAGCAGCGACCACGGGACAGACTATGGCTACACCTTC. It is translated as CASSDHGTDYGYTF.

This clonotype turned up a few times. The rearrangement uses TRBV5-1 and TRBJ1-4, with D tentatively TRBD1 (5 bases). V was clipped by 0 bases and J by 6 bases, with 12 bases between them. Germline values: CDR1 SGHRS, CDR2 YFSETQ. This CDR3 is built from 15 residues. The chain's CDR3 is CASSLAAQGDEKLFF. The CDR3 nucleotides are TGCGCCAGCAGCTTGGCCGCGCAGGGTGATGAAAAACTGTTTTTT.

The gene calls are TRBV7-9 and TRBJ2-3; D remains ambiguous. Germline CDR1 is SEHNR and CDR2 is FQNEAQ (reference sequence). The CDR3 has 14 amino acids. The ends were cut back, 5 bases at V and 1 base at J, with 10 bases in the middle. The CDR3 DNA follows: TGTGCCAGCAGCGAGACTCGGGGCACAGATACGCAGTATTTT. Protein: CASSETRGTDTQYF.

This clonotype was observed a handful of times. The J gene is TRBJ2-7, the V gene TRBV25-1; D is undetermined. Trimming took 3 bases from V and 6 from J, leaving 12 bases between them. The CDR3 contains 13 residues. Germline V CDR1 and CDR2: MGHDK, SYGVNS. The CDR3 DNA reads TGTGCCAGCAGTGACGGACCAAACACCGAGCAGTACTTC. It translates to CASSDGPNTEQYF.